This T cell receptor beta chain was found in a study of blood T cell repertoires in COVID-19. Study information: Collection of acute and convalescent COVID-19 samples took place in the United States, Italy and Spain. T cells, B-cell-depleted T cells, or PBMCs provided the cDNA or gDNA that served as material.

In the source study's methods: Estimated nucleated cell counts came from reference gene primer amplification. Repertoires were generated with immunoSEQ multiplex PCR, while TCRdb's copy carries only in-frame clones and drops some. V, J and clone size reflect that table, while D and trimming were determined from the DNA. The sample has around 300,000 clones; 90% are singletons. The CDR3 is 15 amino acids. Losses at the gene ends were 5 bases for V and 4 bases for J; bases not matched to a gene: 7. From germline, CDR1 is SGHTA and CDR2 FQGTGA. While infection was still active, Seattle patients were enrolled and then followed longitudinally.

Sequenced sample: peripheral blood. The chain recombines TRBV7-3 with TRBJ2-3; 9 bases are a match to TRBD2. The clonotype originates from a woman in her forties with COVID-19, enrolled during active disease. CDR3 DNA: TGTGCCAGCAGCCCTATAGCGGGAGACCCAGATACGCAGTATTTT. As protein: CASSPIAGDPDTQYF. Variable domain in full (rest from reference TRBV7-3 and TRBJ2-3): GAGVSQTPSNKVTEKGKYVELRCDPISGHTALYWYRQSLGQGPEFLIYFQGTGAADDSGLPNDRFFAVRPEGSVSTLKIQRTERGDSAVYLCASSPIAGDPDTQYFGPGTRLTVL.